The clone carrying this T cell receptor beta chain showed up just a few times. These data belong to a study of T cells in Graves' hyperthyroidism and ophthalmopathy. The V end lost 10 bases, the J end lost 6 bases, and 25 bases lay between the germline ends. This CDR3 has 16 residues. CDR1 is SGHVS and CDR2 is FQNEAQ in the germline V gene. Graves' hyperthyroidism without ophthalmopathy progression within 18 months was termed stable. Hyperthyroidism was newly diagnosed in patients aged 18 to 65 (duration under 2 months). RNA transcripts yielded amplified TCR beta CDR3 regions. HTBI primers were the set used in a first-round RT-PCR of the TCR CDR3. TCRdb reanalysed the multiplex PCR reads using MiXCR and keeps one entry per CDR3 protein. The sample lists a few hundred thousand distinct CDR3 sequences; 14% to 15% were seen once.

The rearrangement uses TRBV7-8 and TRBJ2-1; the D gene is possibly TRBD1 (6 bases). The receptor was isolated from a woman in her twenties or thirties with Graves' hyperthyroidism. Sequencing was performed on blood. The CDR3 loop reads CATAWTAESETNEQFF. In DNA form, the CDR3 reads TGTGCCACCGCCTGGACAGCCGAATCAGAAACCAATGAGCAGTTCTTC.